The text below deals with one T cell receptor (beta chain). The target antigen is unknown. The PCR made use of 60 Vbeta and 13 Jbeta primers. Repertoires were generated with immunoSEQ multiplex PCR, while TCRdb's copy carries only in-frame clones and drops some. The data contain about 110,000 clones, less than 85% of them seen just once; the ten biggest clones take up around 8.8%. The donors, nominally healthy at sampling, likely had unrecorded immune exposures. This specimen belongs to a study of cytomegalovirus exposure and HLA in healthy donors. Study-level results: TCR beta sequences reportedly predicted most subjects' HLA-A and HLA-B alleles accurately.

This TCR derives from a man aged 40-49 years in good health and CMV-seropositive. Specimen: PBMCs.

In DNA, the CDR3 is TGCGCCAGCGGCTCGGGAGATAGACAGCAAGAGACCCAGTACTTC. Translation gives CASGSGDRQQETQYF. The chain links TRBV5-1 to TRBJ2-5; D perhaps matches TRBD2 (6 bases). V was cut by 7 bases and J by 2 bases, with 18 bases left in between. The CDR3 spans 15 residues. Per germline, CDR1 SGHRS and CDR2 YFSETQ.